This passage covers 21 T cell receptor beta chains from one sample sequenced in a study of T cell repertoires in cytomegalovirus infection. Their cognate antigens are unknown. TCRdb re-called the reads through MiXCR, storing one row per CDR3 protein. Among roughly 570,000 distinct CDR3 sequences listed, about 40% were seen once. The specimen was cultured PBMCs, collected from culture after CMV antigen stimulation. These receptors were taken from a human donor in good health (CMV status not recorded). Some clones in this sample may be carry-over from other donors' samples.

The V and J genes are TRBV12-3 or TRBV12-4 and TRBJ1-1; D is undetermined. CDR3 length: 14 residues. The ends were cut back, 7 bases at V and 6 bases at J, with 18 bases in the middle. The CDR3: CASTRTLPGAEAFF. CDR3 DNA sequence: TGTGCCAGCACCCGGACCCTCCCCGGGGCTGAAGCTTTCTTT.

This rearrangement joins TRBV7-6 to TRBJ2-7; possible D gene TRBD2, 7 bases. Germline values: CDR1 SGHVS, CDR2 FNYEAQ. This CDR3 has 14 residues. The V gene lost 7 bases and the J gene lost 2 bases, with 15 bases spanning the gap. In DNA, the CDR3 is TGTGCCAGCACCTTGGGAGGGGGGGCCTACGAGCAGTACTTC. Amino acids: CASTLGGGAYEQYF.

The rearrangement uses TRBV7-8 and TRBJ1-1, with D unclear. This CDR3 region has 16 residues. In germline, CDR1 is SGHVS, CDR2 FQNEAQ. Deletions cut 5 bases from V and 0 bases from J, with 16 bases between. CDR3 residues: CASSPRRALMNTEAFF. The CDR3 region has the DNA TGTGCCAGCAGCCCCCGAAGGGCCCTCATGAACACTGAAGCTTTCTTT. The full variable domain, completed using reference TRBV7-8 and TRBJ1-1, is GAGVSQSPRYKVAKRGQDVALRCDPISGHVSLFWYQQALGQGPEFLTYFQNEAQLDKSGLPSDRFFAERPEGSVSTLKIQRTQQEDSAVYLCASSPRRALMNTEAFFGQGTRLTVV.

This clonotype was counted between two and nine times. The rearrangement links TRBV4-1 to TRBJ1-2; the match to TRBD1 covers 9 bases. Trimming removed 1 base from V and 6 bases from J; junction bases left unmatched: 9. The CDR3 sequence is 16 residues long. Germline lookup yields CDR1 MGHRA and CDR2 YSYEKL. CDR3 protein: CASSQGTGERFDGYTF. CDR3 in DNA: TGCGCCAGCAGCCAAGGGACAGGGGAACGGTTTGATGGCTACACCTTC.

This chain joins TRBV23-1 and TRBJ1-6; D is ambiguous. TRBV23-1 is an ORF; its function is uncertain. Between the trimmed V and J ends, which lost 7 bases and 9 bases, there was a span of 25 bases. This CDR3 is 17 amino acids long. The CDR3 DNA reads TGCGCCAGCACCACAACCCCCCGGCAAAGGGAGGGTTCACCCCTCCACTTT. Protein product: CASTTTPRQREGSPLHF.

The chain combines TRBV7-2 with TRBJ1-3; 8 bases are shared with TRBD1. Germline CDR1 SGHTA, CDR2 FQGNSA. The CDR3 is made up of 14 amino acids. V trimming: 5 bases; J trimming: 6 bases; junction bases outside the gene matches: 6. The CDR3 sequence: CASSTGTGSNTIYF. The CDR3, as DNA: TGTGCCAGCAGCACCGGGACAGGATCAAACACCATATATTTT.

This clonotype was seen a single time. V usage is TRBV4-1 and J usage is TRBJ2-7, with a weak D call TRBD1 (5 bases). CDR3 length equals 13 residues. The germline V gene has CDR1 MGHRA and CDR2 YSYEKL. The V and J ends lost 5 bases and 3 bases respectively, with 11 bases between them. The CDR3 coding sequence is TGCGCCAGCAGCTCCAGACAGAACTACGAGCAGTACTTC. It encodes CASSSRQNYEQYF.

The sample holds a few counts of this clonotype. The V and J genes are TRBV7-2 and TRBJ2-7; D ambiguous. The CDR3 is 15 residues long. The germline gives CDR1 SGHTA, CDR2 FQGNSA. Deletions cut 1 base from V and 3 bases from J, with 13 bases between. The CDR3 bases are TGTGCCAGCAGCTTAGGCACAGCCCCGTTCTACGAGCAGTACTTC. Translated, it gives CASSLGTAPFYEQYF.

The chain is built from TRBV7-9 and TRBJ2-3; D might be TRBD1 (5 bases). The germline V and J ends were trimmed by 4 bases and 1 base, with 9 bases remaining between them. CDR1 is SEHNR and CDR2 is FQNEAQ in the germline V gene (reference sequence). The CDR3 covers 14 residues. The CDR3 region has the DNA TGTGCCAGCAGCTCCCCGACAGGCACAGATACGCAGTATTTT. Translated, it gives CASSSPTGTDTQYF.

This clonotype was observed once. V and J are TRBV6-2 or TRBV6-3 and TRBJ2-7; D gene ambiguous. V was shortened by 4 bases and J by 4 bases, with 8 bases between the two germline ends. Germline-derived CDR1 and CDR2 are MNHEY and SVGEGT. The CDR3 totals 12 residues. CDR3: CASSSYMYEQYF. The DNA for the CDR3 is TGTGCCAGCAGTTCATACATGTACGAGCAGTACTTC.

The chain couples TRBV7-9 to TRBJ2-3; D uncertain. This CDR3 region has 15 residues. In germline, CDR1 is SEHNR, CDR2 FQNEAQ (reference sequence). Trimming shortened V by 1 base and J by 0 bases, and 8 bases separated the two germline ends. CDR3 DNA sequence: TGTGCCAGCAGCTTAGTATTGAGTAGCACAGATACGCAGTATTTT. This encodes CASSLVLSSTDTQYF.

The table lists this clonotype with a few counts. V and J are TRBV30 and TRBJ2-7; 7 bases map to TRBD1. V gave up 2 bases and J gave up 3 bases; unmatched junction bases: 4. CDR3 size: 13 residues. Germline V gene data show CDR1 as GTSNPN and CDR2 as SVGIG (reference sequence). As DNA, the CDR3 is TGTGCCTGGAGTAGGGGGCCTAACTACGAGCAGTACTTC. Translated, it gives CAWSRGPNYEQYF.

The rearrangement links TRBV12-3 or TRBV12-4 to TRBJ1-2; D not certain. V gave up 5 bases and J gave up 2 bases, with 12 bases separating them. CDR3 length: 14 residues. As DNA, the CDR3 is TGTGCCAGCAGTAGCCCAACAGAAAACTATGGCTACACCTTC. This codes for CASSSPTENYGYTF.

CDR3 DNA: TGTGCCAGCAGCTTTCAGGGGGATGGTGAGCAGTTCTTC. Its protein product is CASSFQGDGEQFF. V is TRBV7-9 and J is TRBJ2-1; 7 bases are a match to TRBD1. The germline V gene has CDR1 SEHNR and CDR2 FQNEAQ (reference sequence). There are 13 residues in the CDR3. V shed 3 bases and J 9 bases; nucleotides not matched to a gene: 5. Based on the CDR3 plus reference TRBV7-9 and TRBJ2-1, the full variable domain is DTGVSQNPRHKITKRGQNVTFRCDPISEHNRLYWYRQTLGQGPEFLTYFQNEAQLEKSRLLSDRFSAERPKGSFSTLEIQRTEQGDSAMYLCASSFQGDGEQFFGPGTRLTVL.

The chain is built from TRBV7-2 and TRBJ2-7; 14 bases match TRBD2. The J segment lost 3 bases and the V segment lost 2 bases, leaving 6 bases of the junction unmatched. Per the germline V gene, CDR1 is SGHTA and CDR2 is FQGNSA. This CDR3 is 17 amino acids long. CDR3 sequence (DNA): TGTGCCAGCAGCTTAAGGGGGACTAGCGGGAGTGTCTACGAGCAGTACTTC. Its protein is CASSLRGTSGSVYEQYF.

This sequence joins TRBV4-1 and TRBJ1-2; D might be TRBD1 (6 bases). V was pared by 0 bases and J by 7 bases, with 18 bases between. This CDR3 has 16 residues. Germline lookup yields CDR1 MGHRA and CDR2 YSYEKL. The CDR3 loop is CASSQDQTGPPGGYTF. The CDR3 nucleotides read TGCGCCAGCAGCCAAGACCAAACAGGGCCTCCGGGTGGCTACACCTTC.

The chain recombines TRBV18 with TRBJ2-1; TRBD2 aligns across 7 bases. There are 15 residues in the CDR3. Germline trimming cut 0 bases from V and 7 bases from J; bases unmatched to any gene: 6. The germline V gene encodes CDR1 KGHSH and CDR2 LQKENI. In nucleotides, the CDR3 is TGTGCCAGCTCACCACCCACACGACTAGCTAATGAGCAGTTCTTC. This translates into CASSPPTRLANEQFF.

The chain couples TRBV9 to TRBJ2-3, with TRBD2 matching 8 bases. The V gene's germline CDR1 is SGDLS and CDR2 YYNGEE. CDR3 length equals 17 residues. V dropped 2 bases and J dropped 3; count of bases not matched to a gene: 11. CDR3 residues: CASSVGGSGSGTDTQYF. The CDR3 DNA is TGTGCCAGCAGCGTGGGGGGAAGCGGGAGTGGTACAGATACGCAGTATTTT. The full variable domain, with the rest looked up from reference TRBV9 and TRBJ2-3, is DSGVTQTPKHLITATGQRVTLRCSPRSGDLSVYWYQQSLDQGLQFLIQYYNGEERAKGNILERFSAQQFPDLHSELNLSSLELGDSALYFCASSVGGSGSGTDTQYFGPGTRLTVL.

This chain uses TRBV7-6 with TRBJ2-5, with D perhaps TRBD1 (6 bases). Germline CDR1 reads SGHVS; CDR2 reads FNYEAQ. Trimming cost V 4 bases and J 2 bases, with 14 bases left between them. This CDR3 region has 15 residues. The CDR3 DNA follows: TGTGCCAGCAGCTCTCGCCAGGGGTCGCAAGAGACCCAGTACTTC. This translates into CASSSRQGSQETQYF.

The chain has TRBV7-8 and TRBJ2-2; 7 bases fit TRBD1. CDR3 length equals 16 residues. The junction had 6 bases not matched to a gene; V was cut back by 5 bases and J by 0 bases. In germline, CDR1 is SGHVS, CDR2 FQNEAQ. The CDR3 reads CASSTRTGANTGELFF. CDR3 in DNA: TGTGCCAGCAGCACCAGGACAGGAGCGAACACCGGGGAGCTGTTTTTT.

The chain employs TRBV7-3 and TRBJ2-1; 10 bases are shared with TRBD2. Looked up from germline, CDR1 is SGHTA and CDR2 is FQGTGA. V lost 5 bases to trimming and J lost 13 bases; unmatched junction nucleotides: 8. The CDR3 extends over 13 amino acids. The CDR3 sequence: CASSLGLADSQFF. The CDR3 DNA follows: TGTGCCAGCAGCCTAGGACTAGCGGACTCCCAGTTCTTC.